One and the same sample provided the 24 T cell receptor beta chains below, sequenced in a study of blood T cell repertoires in COVID-19. Here immunoSEQ multiplex PCR was the method, and the copy in TCRdb shows in-frame clones only, minus some. The repertoire holds about 230,000 clones, with 70% to 85% as singletons. Material: PBMCs or T cells enriched from blood (not recorded which). The source of these receptors is a man between 60 and 75 years old who had recovered from COVID-19.

The rearrangement joins TRBV5-8 to TRBJ2-5; 9 bases fit TRBD1. There are 14 residues in the CDR3. CDR1 and CDR2 from the germline V gene are SGHTS and YDEGEE. Trimming removed 3 bases from V and 5 bases from J; junction bases left unmatched: 5. CDR3 residues: CASSYYRGPETQYF. In DNA, the CDR3 is TGTGCCAGCAGCTATTACAGGGGGCCGGAGACCCAGTACTTC.

This clone is a singleton in its sample. As DNA, the CDR3 is TGTGCCAGCAGCCTCGGGACTAGCGGGGGCAATGAGCAGTTCTTC. This translates into CASSLGTSGGNEQFF. This chain links TRBV6-5 with TRBJ2-1, with 14 bases aligning to TRBD2. Germline CDR1 is MNHEY and CDR2 is SVGAGI. The CDR3 totals 15 residues. V was pared by 6 bases and J by 6 bases, with 4 bases of the junction left unmatched.

The chain couples TRBV7-3 to TRBJ2-3, with D perhaps TRBD2 (6 bases). Trimming cost V 5 bases and J 1 base, with 13 bases left between them. The CDR3 length is 15 residues. Germline values: CDR1 SGHTA, CDR2 FQGTGA. CDR3 loop: CASSPASGGTDTQYF. CDR3 in DNA: TGTGCCAGCAGCCCAGCTTCGGGGGGCACAGATACGCAGTATTTT.

The chain uses TRBV20-1 and TRBJ1-1; weak D call: TRBD1 (5 bases). Trimming removed 3 bases from V and 0 bases from J, with 8 bases in between. Germline assignment: CDR1 DFQATT and CDR2 SNEGSKA (reference sequence). The CDR3 sequence is 13 residues long. CDR3 sequence (DNA): TGCAGTGCTAGTTCAGGGTTGAACACTGAAGCTTTCTTT. Its translation: CSASSGLNTEAFF.

V is TRBV5-6 and J is TRBJ2-7; the D is unclear. CDR1 and CDR2 (germline): SGHDT, YYEEEE. The length of the CDR3 is 15 residues. The V and J ends lost 2 bases and 0 bases respectively, with 12 bases between them. In DNA form, the CDR3 reads TGTGCCAGCAGCTTCCTCGACACCAGCTCCTACGAGCAGTACTTC. This encodes CASSFLDTSSYEQYF.

The rearrangement uses TRBV7-9 and TRBJ1-3; D is ambiguous. Trimming shortened V by 5 bases and J by 2 bases, and 13 bases separated the two germline ends. The CDR3 extends over 15 amino acids. The germline V gene encodes CDR1 SEHNR and CDR2 FQNEAQ (reference sequence). The CDR3, as DNA: TGTGCCAGCAGCCCGGACGGACTAACTGGAAACACCATATATTTT. This translates into CASSPDGLTGNTIYF.

The gene calls are TRBV5-1 and TRBJ1-4, with a tentative D call TRBD1 (5 bases). The germline V gene encodes CDR1 SGHRS and CDR2 YFSETQ. This CDR3 comprises 14 residues. Trimming shortened V by 4 bases and J by 7 bases, and 14 bases separated the two germline ends. The CDR3 DNA sequence: TGCGCCAGCAGCCAGACAGCTTCGGGTGAAAAACTGTTTTTT. Residues: CASSQTASGEKLFF.

The table lists this clone with a few counts. This chain joins TRBV4-3 and TRBJ1-2; D ambiguous. Trimming stripped 4 bases from V and 1 base from J, with 10 bases between. This CDR3 has 14 amino acids. CDR1 LGHNA and CDR2 YSLEER come from the germline V gene. CDR3 loop: CASSPLVYNYGYTF. The CDR3 region has the DNA TGCGCCAGCAGCCCCCTCGTTTATAACTATGGCTACACCTTC.

This chain links TRBV12-3 or TRBV12-4 with TRBJ2-2, with 7 positions matching TRBD1. CDR3 size: 13 residues. After removal of 4 bases from V and 6 bases from J, the junction contained 2 bases not matched to a gene. The CDR3, as DNA: TGTGCCAGCAGTTACAGGGGAGCCGGGGAGCTGTTTTTT. Protein sequence: CASSYRGAGELFF.

The chain joins TRBV3-1 (or the pseudogene TRBV3-2) to TRBJ2-1; D possibly corresponds to TRBD1 (5 bases). Germline V gene lookup returns CDR1 LGHDT and CDR2 YNNKEL (reference sequence). The CDR3 is 15 amino acids. Trimming left V 0 bases short and J 4 bases short, with 10 bases between. The CDR3, as DNA: TGTGCCAGCAGCCAAGATGGGCAGGGATACAATGAGCAGTTCTTC. Encoded protein: CASSQDGQGYNEQFF.

This clone has a single count. The chain links TRBV2 to TRBJ1-5; TRBD1 matches 7 bases. CDR1 SNHLY and CDR2 FYNNEI come from the germline V gene. CDR3 length: 16 residues. The V gene end was trimmed by 0 bases and the J gene end by 4 bases; junction bases not matched to a gene: 6. In DNA form, the CDR3 reads TGTGCCAGCAGTGAAGCGCCAGGGACAGCGAATCAGCCCCAGCATTTT. As protein: CASSEAPGTANQPQHF.

The chain is built from TRBV4-2 and TRBJ1-3; the match to TRBD1 covers 7 bases. There are 15 residues in the CDR3. Germline assignment: CDR1 LGHNA and CDR2 YNFKEQ. V shed 3 bases and J 4 bases; nucleotides not matched to a gene: 6. This chain's CDR3 is CASSQFGTEGNTIYF. The CDR3 bases are TGTGCCAGCAGCCAGTTCGGGACAGAAGGAAACACCATATATTTT.

The chain joins TRBV3-1 (or the pseudogene TRBV3-2) to TRBJ2-7; a possible D gene is TRBD2 (6 bases). The CDR3 sequence is 17 residues long. Germline values: CDR1 LGHDT, CDR2 YNNKEL (reference sequence). Trimming cost V 0 bases and J 5 bases, with 20 bases left between them. CDR3 nucleotide sequence: TGTGCCAGCAGCCAAGATTCGGAGGGGCGGAATTTGCACGAGCAGTACTTC. It codes for CASSQDSEGRNLHEQYF.

The chain employs TRBV7-3 and TRBJ2-2; D is possibly TRBD2 (6 bases). Deletions cut 5 bases from V and 0 bases from J, with 10 bases between. Germline V gives CDR1 SGHTA, CDR2 FQGTGA. The CDR3 is 15 amino acids. The CDR3 bases are TGTGCCAGCAGCAGGACTAAGGCGAACACCGGGGAGCTGTTTTTT. Translating it yields CASSRTKANTGELFF.

This clone was detected once. The gene calls are TRBV27 and TRBJ1-3; D is ambiguous. CDR1 and CDR2 (germline): MNHEY, SMNVEV (reference sequence). The CDR3 runs 13 residues. With 7 bases removed from V and 3 bases from J, the gap between germline ends came to 10 bases. Written as DNA, the CDR3 is TGTGCCAGCAAGGCGGGAGGTGGAAACACCATATATTTT. Its protein is CASKAGGGNTIYF.

CDR3 in amino acids: CASSDGGGNSNQPQHF. DNA of the CDR3: TGTGCCAGCAGCGACGGTGGGGGCAATAGCAATCAGCCCCAGCATTTT. The chain carries TRBV5-5 and TRBJ1-5, with D perhaps TRBD1 (6 bases). This CDR3 comprises 16 residues. CDR1 is SGHKS, CDR2 YYEKEE, per germline (reference sequence). V gave up 4 bases and J gave up 0 bases, with 14 bases separating them.

The chain is built from TRBV6-2 or TRBV6-3 and TRBJ2-1; 8 nucleotides match TRBD1. The CDR3 has 16 amino acids. Germline V gene sequence: CDR1 MNHEY, CDR2 SVGEGT. The trim removed 6 bases at V and 0 bases at J, leaving 7 bases unmatched. This chain's CDR3 is CASSPPGQASYNEQFF. The CDR3 DNA reads as TGTGCCAGCAGCCCTCCGGGACAGGCCTCCTACAATGAGCAGTTCTTC.

On this clone: One junction end does not reproduce the germline sequence, and a read error may be involved. This rearrangement joins TRBV27 to TRBJ1-2; tentative D call: TRBD1 (6 bases). In germline, CDR1 is MNHEY, CDR2 SMNVEV (reference sequence). The CDR3 spans 13 residues. CDR3 loop: CASRLGGNHGYTF. In DNA form, the CDR3 reads TGTGCCAGCAGGCTAGGGGGTAACCATGGCTACACCTTC.

This sequence joins TRBV25-1 and TRBJ1-1; 7 positions match TRBD1. Germline V gene sequence: CDR1 MGHDK, CDR2 SYGVNS. CDR3 size: 12 residues. The V gene end was trimmed by 3 bases and the J gene end by 10 bases; junction bases not matched to a gene: 5. The CDR3 protein is CASSDRQGRAFF. The CDR3 nucleotides read TGTGCCAGCAGTGACCGACAGGGTCGAGCTTTCTTT.

V and J are TRBV28 and TRBJ2-7, with 8 bases lining up with TRBD1. CDR1 MDHEN and CDR2 SYDVKM come from the germline V gene. The CDR3 runs 17 residues. With 5 bases clipped from V and 4 bases from J, the junction kept 16 bases outside the gene matches. The CDR3 here is CASSPGDLRGQGYEQYF. DNA for the CDR3: TGTGCCAGCAGTCCAGGGGACCTCAGGGGGCAAGGATACGAGCAGTACTTC.

The genes are TRBV12-5 and TRBJ1-3; D call uncertain. CDR3 length: 15 residues. Trimming stripped 2 bases from V and 2 bases from J, with 10 bases between. Looked up from germline, CDR1 is LGHNT and CDR2 is FRNRAP. In nucleotides, the CDR3 is TGTGCTAGTGGTTTGCTCGGGGTCCCTGGAAACACCATATATTTT. Translation: CASGLLGVPGNTIYF.

The V gene is TRBV7-2, the J gene TRBJ2-1; the D gene is possibly TRBD1 (5 bases). Germline-derived CDR1 and CDR2 are SGHTA and FQGNSA. This CDR3 is 14 amino acids long. Trimming took 7 bases from V and 0 from J, leaving 10 bases between them. The CDR3 loop reads CASKRTPSYNEQFF. The CDR3 nucleotides are TGTGCCAGCAAAAGGACACCCTCCTACAATGAGCAGTTCTTC.

V and J are TRBV3-1 (or the pseudogene TRBV3-2) and TRBJ1-2; 7 bases fit TRBD1. The CDR3 sequence is 13 residues long. From germline, CDR1 is LGHDT and CDR2 YNNKEL (reference sequence). V gave up 6 bases and J gave up 5 bases; unmatched junction bases: 6. The CDR3 nucleotides read TGTGCCAGCAGTTCCGGGACAGCGTATGGCTACACCTTC. Residues: CASSSGTAYGYTF.

To note about this clone: This specimen includes other DNA sequences encoding the same CDR3. V is TRBV18 and J is TRBJ1-1; the match to TRBD1 covers 7 bases. The CDR3 is 13 residues long. Germline CDR1 KGHSH, CDR2 LQKENI. Trimming at V came to 6 bases and at J to 4 bases, leaving 5 bases not matched to a gene. CDR3 sequence reads: CASSPQGGTEAFF. DNA of the CDR3: TGTGCCAGCTCGCCGCAGGGGGGCACTGAAGCTTTCTTT. Supplemented by reference TRBV18 and TRBJ1-1, the full variable domain reads NAGVMQNPRHLVRRRGQEARLRCSPMKGHSHVYWYRQLPEEGLKFMVYLQKENIIDESGMPKERFSAEFPKEGPSILRIQQVVRGDSAAYFCASSPQGGTEAFFGQGTRLTVV.